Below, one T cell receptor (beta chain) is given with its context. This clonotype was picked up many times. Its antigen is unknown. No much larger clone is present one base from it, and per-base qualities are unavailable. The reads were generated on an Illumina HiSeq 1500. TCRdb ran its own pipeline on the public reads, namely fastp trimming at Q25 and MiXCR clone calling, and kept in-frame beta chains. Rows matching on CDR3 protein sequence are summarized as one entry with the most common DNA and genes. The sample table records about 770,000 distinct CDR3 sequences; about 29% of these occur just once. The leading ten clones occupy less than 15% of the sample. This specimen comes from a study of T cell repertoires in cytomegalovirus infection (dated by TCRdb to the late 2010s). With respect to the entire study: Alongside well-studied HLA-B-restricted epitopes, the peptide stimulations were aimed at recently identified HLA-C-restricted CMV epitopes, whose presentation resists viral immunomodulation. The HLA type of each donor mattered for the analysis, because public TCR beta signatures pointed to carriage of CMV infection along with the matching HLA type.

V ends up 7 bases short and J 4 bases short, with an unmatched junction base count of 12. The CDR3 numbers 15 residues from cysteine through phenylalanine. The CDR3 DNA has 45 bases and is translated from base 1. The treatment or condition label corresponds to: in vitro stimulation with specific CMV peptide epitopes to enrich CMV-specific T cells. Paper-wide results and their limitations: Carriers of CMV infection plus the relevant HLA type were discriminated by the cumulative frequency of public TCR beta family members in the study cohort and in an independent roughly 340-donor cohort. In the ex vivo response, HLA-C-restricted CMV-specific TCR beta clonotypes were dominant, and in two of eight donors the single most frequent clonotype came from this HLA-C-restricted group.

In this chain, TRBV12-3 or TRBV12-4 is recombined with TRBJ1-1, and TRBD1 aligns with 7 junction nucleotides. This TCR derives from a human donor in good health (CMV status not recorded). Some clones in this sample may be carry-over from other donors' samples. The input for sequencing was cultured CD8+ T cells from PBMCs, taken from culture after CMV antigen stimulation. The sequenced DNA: TGTGCCAGCAACATTTACAGGGGATCCGGCACTGAAGCTTTCTTT. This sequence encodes CASNIYRGSGTEAFF.